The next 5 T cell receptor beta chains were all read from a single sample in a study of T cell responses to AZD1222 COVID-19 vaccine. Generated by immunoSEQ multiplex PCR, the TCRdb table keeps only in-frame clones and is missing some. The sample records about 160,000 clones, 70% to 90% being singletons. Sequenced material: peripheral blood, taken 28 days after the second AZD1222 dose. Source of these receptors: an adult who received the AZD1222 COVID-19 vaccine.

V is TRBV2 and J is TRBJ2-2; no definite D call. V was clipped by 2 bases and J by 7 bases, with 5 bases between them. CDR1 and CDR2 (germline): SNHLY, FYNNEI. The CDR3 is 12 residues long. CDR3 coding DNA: TGTGCCAGCAGTGAATCTGGCGGGGAGCTGTTTTTT. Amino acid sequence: CASSESGGELFF.

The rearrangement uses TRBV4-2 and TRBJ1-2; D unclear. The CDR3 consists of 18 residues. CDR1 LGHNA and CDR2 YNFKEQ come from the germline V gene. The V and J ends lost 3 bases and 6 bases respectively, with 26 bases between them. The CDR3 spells CASSQDRRQVRQVDGYTF. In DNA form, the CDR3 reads TGTGCCAGCAGCCAGGACCGAAGGCAAGTACGGCAAGTAGATGGCTACACCTTC.

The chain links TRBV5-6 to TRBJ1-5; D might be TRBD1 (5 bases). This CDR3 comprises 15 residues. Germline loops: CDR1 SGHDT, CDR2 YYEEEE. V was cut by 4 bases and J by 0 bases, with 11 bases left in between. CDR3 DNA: TGTGCCAGCAGCCTGGGGCCGCTTAGCAATCAGCCCCAGCATTTT. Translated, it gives CASSLGPLSNQPQHF.

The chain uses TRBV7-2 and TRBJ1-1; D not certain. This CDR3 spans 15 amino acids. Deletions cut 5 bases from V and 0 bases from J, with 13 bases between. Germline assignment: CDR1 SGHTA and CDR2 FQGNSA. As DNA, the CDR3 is TGTGCCAGCAGCCCGACCGGACTGCTGAACACTGAAGCTTTCTTT. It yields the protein CASSPTGLLNTEAFF.

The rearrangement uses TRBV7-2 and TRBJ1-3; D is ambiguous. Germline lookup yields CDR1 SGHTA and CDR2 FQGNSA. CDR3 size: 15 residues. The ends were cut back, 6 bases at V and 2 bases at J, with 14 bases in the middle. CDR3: CASSLPRATGNTIYF. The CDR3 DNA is TGTGCCAGCAGTCTCCCCCGGGCAACTGGAAACACCATATATTTT. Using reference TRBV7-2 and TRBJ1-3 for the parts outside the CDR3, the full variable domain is GAGVSQSPSNKVTEKGKDVELRCDPISGHTALYWYRQSLGQGLEFLIYFQGNSAPDKSGLPSDRFSAERTGGSVSTLTIQRTQQEDSAVYLCASSLPRATGNTIYFGEGSWLTVV.